This T cell receptor (beta chain) was sequenced during a study of Graves' ophthalmopathy and Graves' hyperthyroidism. Study outcomes and limitations: Clonotypes were expanded in thyroid at above 0.001 frequency, and most also appeared in blood.

The CDR3 runs 14 residues. V lost 5 bases to trimming and J lost 4 bases; unmatched junction nucleotides: 7. Germline V gives CDR1 SNHLY, CDR2 FYNNEI. This clonotype was found many times. No antigen is known for it. Isolation of PBMCs was performed using about 9 ml of fresh peripheral blood. Investigators amplified TCR beta CDR3 regions from RNA transcripts. HTBI primers served in a first-round RT-PCR, which a second-round multiplex PCR followed. Using its own MiXCR run on the multiplex PCR reads, TCRdb lists one record per CDR3 protein. This sample has 300,000 to 350,000 distinct CDR3 sequences, with 15% to 20% found just once.

The clonotype comes from an adult man with Graves' ophthalmopathy. This chain links TRBV2 with TRBJ1-2, with 7 bases aligning to TRBD1. The specimen was peripheral blood. CDR3 sequence: CASSRRQGVYGYTF. As DNA, the CDR3 is TGTGCCAGCAGTCGGAGACAGGGCGTCTATGGCTACACCTTC.